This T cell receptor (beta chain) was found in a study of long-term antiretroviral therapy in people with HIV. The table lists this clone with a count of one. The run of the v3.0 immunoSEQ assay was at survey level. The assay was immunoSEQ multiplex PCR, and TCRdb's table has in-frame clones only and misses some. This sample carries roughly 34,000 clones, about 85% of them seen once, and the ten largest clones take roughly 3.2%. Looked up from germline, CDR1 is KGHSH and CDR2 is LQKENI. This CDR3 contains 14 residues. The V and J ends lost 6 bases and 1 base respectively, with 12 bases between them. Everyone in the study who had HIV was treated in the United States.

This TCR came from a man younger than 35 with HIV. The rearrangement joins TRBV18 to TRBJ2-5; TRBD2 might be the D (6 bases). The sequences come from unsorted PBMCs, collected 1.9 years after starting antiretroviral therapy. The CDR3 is CASSPLAAQETQYF. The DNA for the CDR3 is TGTGCCAGCTCCCCCTTAGCGGCCCAAGAGACCCAGTACTTC.